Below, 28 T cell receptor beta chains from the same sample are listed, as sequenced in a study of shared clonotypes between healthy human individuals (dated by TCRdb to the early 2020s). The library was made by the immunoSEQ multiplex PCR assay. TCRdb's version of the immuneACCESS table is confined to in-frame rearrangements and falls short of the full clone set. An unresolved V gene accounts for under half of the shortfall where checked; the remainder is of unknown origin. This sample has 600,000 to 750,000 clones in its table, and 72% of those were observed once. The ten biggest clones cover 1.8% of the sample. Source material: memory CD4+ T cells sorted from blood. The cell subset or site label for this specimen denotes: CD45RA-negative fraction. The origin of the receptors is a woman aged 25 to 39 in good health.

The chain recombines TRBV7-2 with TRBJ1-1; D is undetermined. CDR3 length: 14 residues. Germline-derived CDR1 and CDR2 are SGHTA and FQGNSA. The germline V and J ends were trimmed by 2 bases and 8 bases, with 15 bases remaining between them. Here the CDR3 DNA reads TGTGCCAGCAGCTTATCCGAGATTGGGTTGGAAGCTTTCTTT. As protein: CASSLSEIGLEAFF.

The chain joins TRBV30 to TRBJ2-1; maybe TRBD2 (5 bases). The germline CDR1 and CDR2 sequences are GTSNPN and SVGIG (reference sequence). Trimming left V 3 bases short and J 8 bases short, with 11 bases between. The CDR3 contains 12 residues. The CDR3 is CAWSVPEDEQFF. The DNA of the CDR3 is TGTGCCTGGAGCGTACCGGAGGATGAGCAGTTCTTC.

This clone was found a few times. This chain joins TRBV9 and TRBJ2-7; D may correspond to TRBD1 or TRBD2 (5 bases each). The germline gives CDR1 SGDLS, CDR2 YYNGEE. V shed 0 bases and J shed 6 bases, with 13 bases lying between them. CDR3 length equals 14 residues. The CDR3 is CASSVDQGETEQYF. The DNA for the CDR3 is TGTGCCAGCAGCGTAGACCAGGGAGAAACCGAGCAGTACTTC.

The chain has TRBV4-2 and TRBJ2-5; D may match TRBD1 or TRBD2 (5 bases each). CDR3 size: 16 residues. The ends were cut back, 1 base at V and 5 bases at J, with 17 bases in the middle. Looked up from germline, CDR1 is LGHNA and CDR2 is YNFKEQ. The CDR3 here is CASSQVFGGSVETQYF. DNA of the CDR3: TGTGCCAGCAGCCAAGTATTTGGGGGATCTGTGGAGACCCAGTACTTC.

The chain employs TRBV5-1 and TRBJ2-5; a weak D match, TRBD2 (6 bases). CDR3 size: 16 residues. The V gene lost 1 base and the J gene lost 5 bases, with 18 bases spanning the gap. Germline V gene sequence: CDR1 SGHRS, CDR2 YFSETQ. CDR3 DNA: TGCGCCAGCAGCTTGTCGGGGGATCCTCGGTTTGAGACCCAGTACTTC. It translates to CASSLSGDPRFETQYF.

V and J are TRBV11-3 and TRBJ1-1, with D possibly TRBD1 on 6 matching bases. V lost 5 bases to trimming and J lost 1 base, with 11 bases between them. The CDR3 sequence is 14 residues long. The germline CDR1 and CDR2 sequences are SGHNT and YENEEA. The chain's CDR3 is CASSRQQGNTEAFF. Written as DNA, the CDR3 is TGTGCCAGCAGCCGGCAACAGGGGAACACTGAAGCTTTCTTT. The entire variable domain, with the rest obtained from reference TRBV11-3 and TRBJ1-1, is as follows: EAGVVQSPRYKIIEKKQPVAFWCNPISGHNTLYWYLQNLGQGPELLIRYENEEAVDDSQLPKDRFSAERLKGVDSTLKIQPAELGDSAVYLCASSRQQGNTEAFFGQGTRLTVV.

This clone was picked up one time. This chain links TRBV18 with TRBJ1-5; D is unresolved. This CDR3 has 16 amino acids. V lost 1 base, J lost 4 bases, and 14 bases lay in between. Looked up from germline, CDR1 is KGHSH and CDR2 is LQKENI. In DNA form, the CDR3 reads TGTGCCAGCTCACCACATCCCCTATGGGGAAATCAGCCCCAGCATTTT. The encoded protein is CASSPHPLWGNQPQHF.

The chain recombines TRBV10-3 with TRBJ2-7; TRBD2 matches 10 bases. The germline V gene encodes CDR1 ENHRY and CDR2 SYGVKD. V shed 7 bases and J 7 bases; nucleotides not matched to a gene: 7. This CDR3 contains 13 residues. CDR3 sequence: CAIKLAGVGEQYF. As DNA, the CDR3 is TGTGCCATCAAGCTAGCGGGAGTCGGGGAGCAGTACTTC.

CDR3 region: CASSLLQTSGGYEQYF. In DNA, the CDR3 is TGTGCCAGCAGCTTATTGCAGACTAGCGGGGGCTACGAGCAGTACTTC. The chain couples TRBV7-9 to TRBJ2-7; TRBD2 matches at 12 bases. The V segment lost 2 bases and the J segment 3 bases; nucleotides outside the gene matches: 5. CDR3 length: 16 residues. Germline lookup yields CDR1 SEHNR and CDR2 FQNEAQ (reference sequence).

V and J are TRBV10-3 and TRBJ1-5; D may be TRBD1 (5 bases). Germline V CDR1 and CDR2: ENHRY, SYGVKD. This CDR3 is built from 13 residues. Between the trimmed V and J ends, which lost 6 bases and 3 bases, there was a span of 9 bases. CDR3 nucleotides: TGTGCCATCAGCGGGGGTACCAATCAGCCCCAGCATTTT. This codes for CAISGGTNQPQHF.

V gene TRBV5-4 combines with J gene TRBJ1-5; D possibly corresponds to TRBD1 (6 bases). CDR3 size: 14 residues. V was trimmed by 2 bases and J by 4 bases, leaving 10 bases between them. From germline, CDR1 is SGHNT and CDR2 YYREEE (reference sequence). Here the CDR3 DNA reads TGTGCCAGCAGCTTACAGGGACCTAATCAGCCCCAGCATTTT. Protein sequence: CASSLQGPNQPQHF.

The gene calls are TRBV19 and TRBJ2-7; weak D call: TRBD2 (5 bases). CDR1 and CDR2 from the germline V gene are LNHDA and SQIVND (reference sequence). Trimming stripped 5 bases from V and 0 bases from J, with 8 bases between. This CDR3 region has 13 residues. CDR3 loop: CASSADYSYEQYF. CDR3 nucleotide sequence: TGTGCCAGTAGTGCAGACTACTCCTACGAGCAGTACTTC.

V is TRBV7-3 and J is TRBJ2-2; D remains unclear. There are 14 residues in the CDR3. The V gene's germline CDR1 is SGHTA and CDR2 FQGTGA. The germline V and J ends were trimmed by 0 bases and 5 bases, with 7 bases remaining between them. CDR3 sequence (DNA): TGTGCCAGCAGCTTAACGTTGGAAACCGGGGAGCTGTTTTTT. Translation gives CASSLTLETGELFF.

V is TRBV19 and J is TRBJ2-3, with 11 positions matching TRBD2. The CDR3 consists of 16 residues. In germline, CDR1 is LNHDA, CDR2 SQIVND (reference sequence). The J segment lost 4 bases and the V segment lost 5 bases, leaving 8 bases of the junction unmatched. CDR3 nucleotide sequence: TGTGCCAGTAGTTCAGAACTAGCGGGAGTACCAGATACGCAGTATTTT. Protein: CASSSELAGVPDTQYF.

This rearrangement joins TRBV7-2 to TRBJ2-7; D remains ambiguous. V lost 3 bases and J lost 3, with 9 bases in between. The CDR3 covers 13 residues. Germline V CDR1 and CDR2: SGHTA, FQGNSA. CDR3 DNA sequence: TGTGCCAGCAGCTTCTCCGGCGTCTACGAGCAGTACTTC. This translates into CASSFSGVYEQYF.

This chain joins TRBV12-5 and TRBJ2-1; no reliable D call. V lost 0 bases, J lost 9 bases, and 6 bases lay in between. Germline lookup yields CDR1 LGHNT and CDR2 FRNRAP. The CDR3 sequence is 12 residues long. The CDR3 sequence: CASGLVRSEQFF. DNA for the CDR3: TGTGCTAGTGGTTTGGTAAGGAGTGAGCAGTTCTTC.

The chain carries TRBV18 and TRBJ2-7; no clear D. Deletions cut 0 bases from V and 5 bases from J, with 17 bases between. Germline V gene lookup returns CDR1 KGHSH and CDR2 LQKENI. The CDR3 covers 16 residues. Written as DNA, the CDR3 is TGTGCCAGCTCACCACCGAAGGGCCCCCGTTCCGACGAGCAGTACTTC. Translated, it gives CASSPPKGPRSDEQYF.

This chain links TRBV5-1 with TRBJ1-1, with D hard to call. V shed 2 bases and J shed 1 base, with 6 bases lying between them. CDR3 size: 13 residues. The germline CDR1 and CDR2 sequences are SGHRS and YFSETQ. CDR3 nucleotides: TGCGCCAGCAGCTTCTTCGAGAACACTGAAGCTTTCTTT. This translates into CASSFFENTEAFF.

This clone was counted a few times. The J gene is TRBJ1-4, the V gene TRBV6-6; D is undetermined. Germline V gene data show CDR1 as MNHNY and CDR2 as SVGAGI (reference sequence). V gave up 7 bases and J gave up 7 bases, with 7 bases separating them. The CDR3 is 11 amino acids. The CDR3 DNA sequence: TGTGCCAGCAAAGAGGGTGAAAAACTGTTTTTT. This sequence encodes CASKEGEKLFF.

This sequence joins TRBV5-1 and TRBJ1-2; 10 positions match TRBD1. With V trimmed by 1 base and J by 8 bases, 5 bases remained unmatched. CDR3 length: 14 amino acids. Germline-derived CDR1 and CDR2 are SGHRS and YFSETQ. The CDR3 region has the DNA TGCGCCAGCAGCTTGCTTGGGACAGGGGAGGGCTACACCTTC. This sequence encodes CASSLLGTGEGYTF.

The DNA for the CDR3 is TGTGCCAGCTGCAGGGTCGAAGTTTCCCACTATGGCTACACCTTC. Its protein is CASCRVEVSHYGYTF. V gene TRBV6-6 combines with J gene TRBJ1-2; possibly TRBD1 for D (5 bases). V was pared by 8 bases and J by 3 bases, with 19 bases between. This CDR3 spans 15 amino acids. Germline V gene data show CDR1 as MNHNY and CDR2 as SVGAGI (reference sequence).

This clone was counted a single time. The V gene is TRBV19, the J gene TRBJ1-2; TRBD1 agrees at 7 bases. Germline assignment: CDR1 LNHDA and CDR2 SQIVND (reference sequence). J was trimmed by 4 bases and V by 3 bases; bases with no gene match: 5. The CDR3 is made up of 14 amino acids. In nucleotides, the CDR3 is TGTGCCAGTAGTATCCTGGACAGGTCCTATGGCTACACCTTC. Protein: CASSILDRSYGYTF.

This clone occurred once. The CDR3 DNA reads as TGCGCCAGCAGCATCGGAGCGGGATCGGATACGCAGTATTTT. Its protein is CASSIGAGSDTQYF. The chain is built from TRBV5-1 and TRBJ2-3; 7 nucleotides agree with TRBD2. The CDR3 runs 14 residues. The germline V gene has CDR1 SGHRS and CDR2 YFSETQ. Unmatched junction bases numbered 8, after V lost 4 bases and J lost 6 bases.

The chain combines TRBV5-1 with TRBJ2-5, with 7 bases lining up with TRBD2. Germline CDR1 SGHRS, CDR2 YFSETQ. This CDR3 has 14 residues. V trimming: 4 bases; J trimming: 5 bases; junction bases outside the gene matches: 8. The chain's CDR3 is CASSASTSRETQYF. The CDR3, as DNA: TGCGCCAGCAGCGCATCGACTAGCCGGGAGACCCAGTACTTC.

CDR3 DNA sequence: TGTGCCAGCTCAGATCTTCGGCCGCGGGAGATAAGAGAGCAGTACTTC. Translation: CASSDLRPREIREQYF. The V and J genes are TRBV18 and TRBJ2-7, with 7 bases matching TRBD2. The trim removed 5 bases at V and 7 bases at J, leaving 17 bases unmatched. The V gene's germline CDR1 is KGHSH and CDR2 LQKENI. The CDR3 has 16 residues.

The CDR3 region has the DNA TGTGCCAGCACCCTCGGGGGGGGCAATCAGCCCCAGCATTTT. Protein sequence: CASTLGGGNQPQHF. The gene calls are TRBV6-5 and TRBJ1-5, with D possibly being TRBD1 (5 bases). From germline, CDR1 is MNHEY and CDR2 SVGAGI. Trimming took 7 bases from V and 2 from J, leaving 12 bases between them. The length of the CDR3 is 14 residues.

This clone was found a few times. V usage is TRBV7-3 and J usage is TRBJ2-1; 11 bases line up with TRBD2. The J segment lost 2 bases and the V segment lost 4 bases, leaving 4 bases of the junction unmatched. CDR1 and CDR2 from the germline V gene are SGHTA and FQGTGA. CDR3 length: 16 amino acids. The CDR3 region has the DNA TGTGCCAGCAGCTATAGCGGGAGGGCCGCCTACAATGAGCAGTTCTTC. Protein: CASSYSGRAAYNEQFF.

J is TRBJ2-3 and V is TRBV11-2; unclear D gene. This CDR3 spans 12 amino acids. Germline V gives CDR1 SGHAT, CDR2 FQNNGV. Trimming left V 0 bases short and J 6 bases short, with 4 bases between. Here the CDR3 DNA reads TGTGCCAGCAGCTTAGACACTGATACGCAGTATTTT. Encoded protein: CASSLDTDTQYF.